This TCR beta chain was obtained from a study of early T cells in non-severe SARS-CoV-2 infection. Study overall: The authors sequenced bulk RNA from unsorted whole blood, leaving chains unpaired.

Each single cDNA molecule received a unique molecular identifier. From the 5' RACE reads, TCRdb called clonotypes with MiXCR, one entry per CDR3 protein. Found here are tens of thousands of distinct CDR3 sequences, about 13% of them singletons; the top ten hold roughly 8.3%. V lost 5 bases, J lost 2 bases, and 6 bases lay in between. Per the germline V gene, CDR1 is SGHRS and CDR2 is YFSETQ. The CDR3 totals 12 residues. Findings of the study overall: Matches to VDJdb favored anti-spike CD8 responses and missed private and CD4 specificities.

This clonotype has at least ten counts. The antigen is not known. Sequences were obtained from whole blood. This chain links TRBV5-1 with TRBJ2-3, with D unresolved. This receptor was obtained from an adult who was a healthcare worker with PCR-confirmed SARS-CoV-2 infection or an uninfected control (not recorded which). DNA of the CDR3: TGCGCCAGCAGACAGTTCACAGATACGCAGTATTTT. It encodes CASRQFTDTQYF.